A selection of T cell receptor beta chains follows, all from one sample in a study of blood T cell repertoires in COVID-19. Clones were sequenced by immunoSEQ multiplex PCR, and TCRdb holds only the in-frame ones, with some missing. Altogether some 130,000 clones are present, roughly 80% being singletons, with the ten largest covering approximately 11%. Sequencing was carried out using peripheral blood. The receptors shown here come from a man aged 60 to 69 who had recovered from COVID-19. CDR3s include the opening cysteine and the closing phenylalanine or tryptophan. D genes are given only for firm matches. Size is stated for part of the rows, as once, few or many counts, or as a class when the clone is expanded.

V gene,J gene,clone size,D gene,CDR3 DNA,CDR3 protein
TRBV28,TRBJ1-6,.,.,TGTGCCAGCAGTTTTAACTCTTGGGCAGATCCACCCCTCCACTTT,CASSFNSWADPPLHF
TRBV11-2,TRBJ2-1,.,.,TGTGCCAGCAGCTTTTTCTCCGATGAGCAGTTCTTC,CASSFFSDEQFF
TRBV7-2,TRBJ2-1,.,.,TGTGCCAGCAGCTTAGAGCCAAGAGCCGAGTACAATGAGCAGTTCTTC,CASSLEPRAEYNEQFF
TRBV28,TRBJ1-2,.,TRBD1,TGTGCCAGCAGTTTATGGACAGGGGGCAGATTCTCTGGCTACACCTTC,CASSLWTGGRFSGYTF
TRBV4-3,TRBJ2-2,.,TRBD1,TGCGCCAGCAGCCAGGACAGGGGAAACACCGGGGAGCTGTTTTTT,CASSQDRGNTGELFF
TRBV7-3,TRBJ2-1,.,.,TGTGCCAGCAGTTTAGGTCCTAGCCACTCCTACAATGAGCAGTTCTTC,CASSLGPSHSYNEQFF
TRBV19,TRBJ2-4,.,TRBD2,TGTGCCAGTAGTACCCTAGCGGGAGGAGGCAAAAACATTCAGTACTTC,CASSTLAGGGKNIQYF
TRBV5-6,TRBJ1-2,.,TRBD1,TGTGCCAGCAGCTTGGAAGACAGGGGGCAAAGCTACACCTTC,CASSLEDRGQSYTF
TRBV7-2,TRBJ2-3,.,.,TGTGCCAGCAGCTTAGATACAGGGCGCGCAGATACGCAGTATTTT,CASSLDTGRADTQYF
TRBV6-5,TRBJ1-3,.,.,TGTGCCAGCAGCCAACGGGACAACTCTGGAAACACCATATATTTT,CASSQRDNSGNTIYF
TRBV19,TRBJ2-1,few,TRBD2,TGTGCCAGTAGTAGAATTAGCGGGAGAGGCAATGAGCAGTTCTTC,CASSRISGRGNEQFF
TRBV2,TRBJ1-4,.,TRBD1,TGTGCCAGCACATCATACAGGGGGCCTAATGAAAAACTGTTTTTT,CASTSYRGPNEKLFF
TRBV5-4,TRBJ2-1,.,TRBD1,TGTGCCAGCAGAAGACAGGGGGGTTACAATGAGCAGTTCTTC,CASRRQGGYNEQFF